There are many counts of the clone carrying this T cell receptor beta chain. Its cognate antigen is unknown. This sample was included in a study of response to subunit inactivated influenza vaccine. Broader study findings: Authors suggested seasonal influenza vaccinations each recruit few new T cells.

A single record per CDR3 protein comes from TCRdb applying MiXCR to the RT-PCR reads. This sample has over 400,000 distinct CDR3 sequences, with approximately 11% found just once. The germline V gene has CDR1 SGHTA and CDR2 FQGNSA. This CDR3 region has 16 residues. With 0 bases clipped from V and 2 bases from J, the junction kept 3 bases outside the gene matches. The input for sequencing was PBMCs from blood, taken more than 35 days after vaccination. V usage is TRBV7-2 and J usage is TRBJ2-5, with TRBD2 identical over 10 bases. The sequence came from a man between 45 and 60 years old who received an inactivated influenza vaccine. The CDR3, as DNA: TGTGCCAGCAGCTTAGCGGCTAGCGGGGGTCAAGAGACCCAGTACTTC. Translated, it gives CASSLAASGGQETQYF.